The 3 T cell receptor beta chains presented below share a single source sample, sequenced in a study of T-cell reconstitution after alpha-beta-depleted transplantation in children. As it was prepared, the TCRbeta library received unique molecular identifiers. In TCRdb, the PCR reads were re-called with MiXCR into one record per CDR3 protein. This sample has roughly 90,000 distinct CDR3 sequences, with 10% to 15% found just once. The material sequenced was PBMCs from the stem cell graft donor, taken from the stem cell graft. The receptors derive from a human donor who donated a stem cell graft to a child with inherited bone marrow failure.

Ten or more counts support this clonotype. V gene TRBV7-8 combines with J gene TRBJ2-4; D perhaps matches TRBD2 (5 bases). The germline V and J ends were trimmed by 1 base and 3 bases, with 7 bases remaining between them. The CDR3 covers 14 residues. Germline CDR1 is SGHVS and CDR2 is FQNEAQ. The CDR3 sequence is CASSLGGNKNIQYF. The DNA for the CDR3 is TGTGCCAGCAGCTTAGGAGGGAACAAAAACATTCAGTACTTC.

The chain couples TRBV12-3 or TRBV12-4 to TRBJ1-1; the D gene is possibly TRBD1 (5 bases). There are 14 residues in the CDR3. V dropped 0 bases and J dropped 7 bases, with 12 bases sitting between them. This chain's CDR3 is CASSLAAGLGEAFF. The CDR3 bases are TGTGCCAGCAGTTTAGCGGCAGGGTTAGGTGAAGCTTTCTTT.

The sample holds many counts of this clonotype. The V and J genes are TRBV7-2 and TRBJ1-2; TRBD1 is a possible D gene (5 bases). Germline CDR1 reads SGHTA; CDR2 reads FQGNSA. The V gene lost 5 bases and the J gene lost 7 bases, with 14 bases spanning the gap. CDR3 length equals 13 residues. The CDR3 here is CASSDPGLGGYTF. The CDR3 coding sequence is TGTGCCAGCAGCGACCCAGGGTTGGGTGGCTACACCTTC. Full variable domain (remainder filled in from reference TRBV7-2 and TRBJ1-2): GAGVSQSPSNKVTEKGKDVELRCDPISGHTALYWYRQSLGQGLEFLIYFQGNSAPDKSGLPSDRFSAERTGGSVSTLTIQRTQQEDSAVYLCASSDPGLGGYTFGSGTRLTVV.